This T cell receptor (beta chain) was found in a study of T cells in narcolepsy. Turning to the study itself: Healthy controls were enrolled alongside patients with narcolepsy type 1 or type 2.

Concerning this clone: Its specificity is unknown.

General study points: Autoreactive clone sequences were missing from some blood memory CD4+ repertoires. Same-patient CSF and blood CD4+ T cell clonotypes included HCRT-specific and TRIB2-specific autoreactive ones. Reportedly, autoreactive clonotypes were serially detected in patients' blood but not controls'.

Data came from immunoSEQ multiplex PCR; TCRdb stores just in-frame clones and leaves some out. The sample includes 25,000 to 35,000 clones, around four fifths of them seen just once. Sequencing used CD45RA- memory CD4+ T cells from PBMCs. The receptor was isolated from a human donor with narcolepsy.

This chain's CDR3 is CASSQDRGETQYF. CDR3 DNA: TGTGCCAGCAGCCAGGACAGGGGAGAGACCCAGTACTTC. The chain is built from TRBV7-2 and TRBJ2-5; 9 bases match TRBD1. This CDR3 spans 13 amino acids. Germline V lookup: CDR1 SGHTA, CDR2 FQGNSA. Unmatched junction bases numbered 2, after V lost 5 bases and J lost 4 bases.